What follows are 27 T cell receptor beta chains derived from one specimen sequenced in a study of beta chain features in type 1 diabetes. What was sequenced were expressed TCRB transcripts, since all of the isolated RNA had been reverse transcribed. TCRdb keeps only in-frame clones here, not all; method: immunoSEQ multiplex PCR. In the table there are a few hundred thousand clones, 14% of which are singletons. These receptors have no identified antigens. Study-wide results and limits: Within each of all four CD4+ subsets, Type 1 diabetes patients had TCRB CDR3s that were moderately but significantly shorter.

What was sequenced was naive CD4+ T cells from blood. The receptor source for this set is a man aged 30-40 years with type 1 diabetes.

The CDR3 nucleotides read TGTGCCAGCGCAACGGGTCAAGAGACCCAGTACTTC. Protein product: CASATGQETQYF. This rearrangement joins TRBV6-6 to TRBJ2-5; D unresolved. The CDR3 is 12 residues long. The germline CDR1 and CDR2 sequences are MNHNY and SVGAGI (reference sequence). V dropped 8 bases and J dropped 2 bases, with 9 bases sitting between them.

This clone showed up just a few times. The rearrangement links TRBV6-5 to TRBJ2-7; tentatively, D is TRBD2 (6 bases). V was trimmed by 8 bases and J by 9 bases, leaving 20 bases between them. The CDR3 runs 13 residues. Germline CDR1 reads MNHEY; CDR2 reads SVGAGI. CDR3 sequence reads: CASRYRQGSGQYF. The CDR3 DNA follows: TGTGCCAGCCGATACCGGCAGGGTAGCGGGCAGTACTTC.

The V gene is TRBV5-1, the J gene TRBJ2-5; 9 bases line up with TRBD2. J gave up 5 bases and V 3 bases, and 14 bases lay outside the gene matches. CDR3 length equals 17 residues. Germline V gene data show CDR1 as SGHRS and CDR2 as YFSETQ. The CDR3 sequence: CASSSGTSMITSETQYF. The DNA for the CDR3 is TGCGCCAGCAGCTCCGGGACTAGCATGATTACGAGTGAGACCCAGTACTTC.

This clone has just a few counts. This CDR3 is CASSYGVQGKNIQYF. The CDR3 DNA follows: TGTGCCAGCAGTTACGGAGTCCAGGGGAAAAACATTCAGTACTTC. The chain combines TRBV6-6 with TRBJ2-4, with D possibly being TRBD1 (6 bases). This CDR3 contains 15 residues. V was shortened by 2 bases and J by 4 bases, with 12 bases between the two germline ends. Germline V gene sequence: CDR1 MNHNY, CDR2 SVGAGI (reference sequence).

Points on this clone: A read error may produce the germline difference seen at one junction end. The CDR3 sequence is CASSDEGPLRSF. CDR3 sequence (DNA): TGTGCCAGCAGTGACGAGGGTCCTCTCCGTTCCTTC. The chain recombines TRBV2 with TRBJ1-2, with D uncertain. Germline V gives CDR1 SNHLY, CDR2 FYNNEI. This CDR3 comprises 12 residues.

The chain couples TRBV19 to TRBJ2-7, with TRBD2 matching 7 bases. The CDR3 is 14 residues long. The junction had 9 bases not matched to a gene; V was cut back by 5 bases and J by 5 bases. Germline V lookup: CDR1 LNHDA, CDR2 SQIVND (reference sequence). The CDR3 region has the DNA TGTGCCAGTAGTGTCTCGGAGCGGGGCAACGAGCAGTACTTC. Translation gives CASSVSERGNEQYF.

The V and J genes are TRBV7-9 and TRBJ2-1, with 10 bases identical to TRBD2. V was clipped by 1 base and J by 4 bases; unmatched bases: 1. CDR3 length equals 15 residues. CDR1 SEHNR and CDR2 FQNEAQ come from the germline V gene (reference sequence). The CDR3 bases are TGTGCCAGCAGCTTAGTAGCGGGGGGATACAATGAGCAGTTCTTC. As protein: CASSLVAGGYNEQFF.

V usage is TRBV4-1 and J usage is TRBJ2-3; the D is unclear. With 4 bases removed from V and 3 bases from J, the gap between germline ends came to 8 bases. Germline loops: CDR1 MGHRA, CDR2 YSYEKL. CDR3 size: 13 residues. DNA for the CDR3: TGCGCCAGCAGCCTCCCCGCGACAGATACGCAGTATTTT. It is translated as CASSLPATDTQYF.

This clone was picked up a small number of times. V is TRBV29-1 and J is TRBJ2-1, with D tentatively TRBD2 (5 bases). V lost 3 bases and J lost 7, with 16 bases in between. The CDR3 runs to 14 residues. The germline CDR1 and CDR2 sequences are SQVTM and ANQGSEA. In DNA, the CDR3 is TGCAGCGTTGAGAGCCCTAGCCTCAAGAATGAGCAGTTCTTC. Its protein is CSVESPSLKNEQFF.

The rearrangement joins TRBV11-2 to TRBJ2-5; 7 nucleotides line up with TRBD1. This CDR3 has 14 amino acids. Trimming cost V 8 bases and J 2 bases; bases outside gene matches: 8. Germline V gene lookup returns CDR1 SGHAT and CDR2 FQNNGV. The CDR3 spells CASGRDRVQETQYF. CDR3 coding DNA: TGTGCCAGCGGCCGAGACAGGGTTCAAGAGACCCAGTACTTC.

V gene TRBV4-1 combines with J gene TRBJ1-3; 8 nucleotides agree with TRBD1. Germline lookup yields CDR1 MGHRA and CDR2 YSYEKL. Trimming removed 2 bases from V and 6 bases from J; junction bases left unmatched: 9. The CDR3 extends over 16 amino acids. The DNA for the CDR3 is TGCGCCAGCAGCCAACCTTACAGGGGGGTCGCAAACACCATATATTTT. Protein sequence: CASSQPYRGVANTIYF.

This clone was recorded a few times. This chain links TRBV30 with TRBJ2-7, with D possibly matching TRBD1 (7 bases). Germline CDR1 GTSNPN, CDR2 SVGIG (reference sequence). This CDR3 comprises 12 residues. Trimming pared 5 bases from V and 6 bases from J, leaving 14 bases between. CDR3 coding DNA: TGTGCCTGGTCCACCCAGGGGGGCGAGCAGTACTTC. Translating it yields CAWSTQGGEQYF.

CDR3 bases: TGTGCCAGCAGCCGAACCGGGACTTACTACAATGAGCAGTTCTTC. Its protein product is CASSRTGTYYNEQFF. J is TRBJ2-1 and V is TRBV6-4; D may be TRBD2 (6 bases). The V end lost 6 bases, the J end lost 3 bases, and 15 bases lay between the germline ends. This CDR3 is 15 amino acids long. Germline V gene sequence: CDR1 MRHNA, CDR2 SNTAGT.

V is TRBV30 and J is TRBJ1-1; weak D call: TRBD1 (5 bases). Germline-derived CDR1 and CDR2 are GTSNPN and SVGIG (reference sequence). The CDR3 has 9 residues. The CDR3 coding sequence is TGTGCGACCGACAGCCCAGCTTTCTTT. This translates into CATDSPAFF.

This clone was found a few times. The chain recombines TRBV2 with TRBJ2-7; perhaps TRBD1 as D (6 bases). Trimming took 7 bases from V and 3 from J, leaving 13 bases between them. Germline V gives CDR1 SNHLY, CDR2 FYNNEI. The CDR3 has 13 residues. CDR3 in amino acids: CASKPGEFYEQYF. CDR3 DNA: TGTGCCAGCAAACCAGGGGAATTCTACGAGCAGTACTTC.

The CDR3 DNA reads as TGTGCCAGCAGCGAGGACAGGGGGCGGTGGGACTATGGCTACACCTTC. This encodes CASSEDRGRWDYGYTF. The J gene is TRBJ1-2, the V gene TRBV2; 11 bases align to TRBD1. The CDR3 length is 16 residues. The germline V gene has CDR1 SNHLY and CDR2 FYNNEI. The ends lost 6 bases at V and 3 bases at J; junction bases unmatched: 9.

This clone was seen a single time. CDR3 coding DNA: TGTGCCAGCAGCAGGCAGAAGAACACTGAAGCTTTCTTT. Amino acids: CASSRQKNTEAFF. The rearrangement joins TRBV6-1 to TRBJ1-1; D unresolved. Trimming took 6 bases from V and 1 from J, leaving 9 bases between them. This CDR3 comprises 13 residues. The germline gives CDR1 MNHNS, CDR2 SASEGT.

The chain uses TRBV30 and TRBJ1-3; 9 bases agree with TRBD1. The germline CDR1 and CDR2 sequences are GTSNPN and SVGIG (reference sequence). This CDR3 has 16 amino acids. The V segment lost 1 base and the J segment 0 bases; nucleotides outside the gene matches: 4. CDR3 region: CAWSATGGRSGNTIYF. Here the CDR3 DNA reads TGTGCCTGGAGTGCTACAGGGGGCCGCTCTGGAAACACCATATATTTT.

This clone appeared once. The V gene is TRBV2, the J gene TRBJ2-1; TRBD2 matches 8 bases. Germline assignment: CDR1 SNHLY and CDR2 FYNNEI. V lost 3 bases, J lost 9 bases, and 10 bases stayed unmatched. The CDR3 covers 15 residues. The CDR3: CASSEQGLVGSEQFF. The CDR3 DNA follows: TGTGCCAGCAGTGAGCAGGGACTAGTAGGAAGTGAGCAGTTCTTC.

The chain has TRBV6-5 and TRBJ1-2; D remains ambiguous. The V and J ends lost 0 bases and 2 bases respectively, with 10 bases between them. CDR1 and CDR2 (germline): MNHEY, SVGAGI. This CDR3 comprises 15 residues. The CDR3 DNA sequence: TGTGCCAGCAGTTACTCCCCCCAGGTGAACTATGGCTACACCTTC. Amino acids: CASSYSPQVNYGYTF.

This clone was picked up a small number of times. This chain links TRBV7-9 with TRBJ2-7, with 8 nucleotides matching TRBD1. Looked up from germline, CDR1 is SEHNR and CDR2 is FQNEAQ (reference sequence). Losses at the gene ends were 3 bases for V and 3 bases for J; bases not matched to a gene: 1. The CDR3 contains 13 residues. As DNA, the CDR3 is TGTGCCAGCAGCTTCGGACAGGGCTACGAGCAGTACTTC. This sequence encodes CASSFGQGYEQYF.

The rearrangement links TRBV19 to TRBJ2-1; D is possibly TRBD2 (6 bases). Between the trimmed V and J ends, which lost 5 bases and 9 bases, there was a span of 26 bases. CDR3 length equals 17 residues. Germline CDR1 LNHDA, CDR2 SQIVND (reference sequence). This CDR3 is CASSPISGVDNTIEQFF. DNA of the CDR3: TGTGCCAGTAGTCCCATTAGCGGAGTTGACAATACAATTGAGCAGTTCTTC. The whole variable domain, filled in from reference TRBV19 and TRBJ2-1, reads DGGITQSPKYLFRKEGQNVTLSCEQNLNHDAMYWYRQDPGQGLRLIYYSQIVNDFQKGDIAEGYSVSREKKESFPLTVTSAQKNPTAFYLCASSPISGVDNTIEQFFGPGTRLTVL.

The chain links TRBV2 to TRBJ2-1; possible D gene TRBD2, 5 bases. Germline V lookup: CDR1 SNHLY, CDR2 FYNNEI. The CDR3 has 15 residues. The germline V and J ends were trimmed by 6 bases and 1 base, with 13 bases remaining between them. CDR3: CASSTDGLSYNEQFF. DNA of the CDR3: TGTGCCAGCAGCACGGATGGACTGTCCTACAATGAGCAGTTCTTC.

The V call is TRBV30, the J call TRBJ1-1; the D is unclear. Trimming shortened V by 2 bases and J by 0 bases, and 7 bases separated the two germline ends. This CDR3 has 13 residues. Germline assignment: CDR1 GTSNPN and CDR2 SVGIG (reference sequence). The CDR3 DNA reads as TGTGCCTGGAGTTCCGGTTTGAACACTGAAGCTTTCTTT. The encoded protein is CAWSSGLNTEAFF.

CDR3 sequence reads: CASSYGRGPNEQFF. In DNA, the CDR3 is TGTGCCAGCAGTTACGGGAGGGGTCCCAATGAGCAGTTCTTC. The rearrangement links TRBV6-5 to TRBJ2-1; 7 bases line up with TRBD2. CDR3 length: 14 amino acids. CDR1 MNHEY and CDR2 SVGAGI come from the germline V gene. Trimming took 2 bases from V and 6 from J; bases not matched to a gene: 4.

This chain joins TRBV30 and TRBJ1-2, with TRBD1 as a possible D gene (5 bases). This CDR3 is built from 15 residues. V dropped 0 bases and J dropped 8 bases, with 19 bases sitting between them. The V gene's germline CDR1 is GTSNPN and CDR2 SVGIG (reference sequence). The DNA of the CDR3 is TGTGCCTGGAGTGTATCTCCGGTGGGGCTTGGCGGCTACACCTTC. It yields the protein CAWSVSPVGLGGYTF.

This clone turned up a few times. The rearrangement uses TRBV4-2 and TRBJ2-6, with 9 bases that match TRBD2. Losses at the gene ends were 2 bases for V and 1 base for J; bases not matched to a gene: 9. Germline CDR1 and CDR2: LGHNA and YNFKEQ. The CDR3 extends over 19 amino acids. In DNA, the CDR3 is TGTGCCAGCAGCCAAAGGAGTCTAGCGGGAAGGTCTGGGGCCAACGTCCTGACTTTC. This encodes CASSQRSLAGRSGANVLTF.